The present entry profiles one T cell receptor (beta chain) with its context. With V trimmed by 0 bases and J by 9 bases, 12 bases remained unmatched. Germline CDR1 is SGHRS and CDR2 is YFSETQ. The length of the CDR3 is 16 residues. TCRdb analysed the RT-PCR reads with MiXCR anew, one entry per CDR3 protein. The repertoire has about 680,000 distinct CDR3 sequences, over 12% of them found once; the top ten carry 3.6%. The sample consisted of memory CD4+ T cells from blood. This TCR came from a female donor in good health, serving as a healthy control. The chain recombines TRBV5-1 with TRBJ2-3, with 8 bases that match TRBD2. The CDR3 sequence: CASSLDPSGGQDTQYF. The CDR3 bases are TGCGCCAGCAGCTTGGACCCCAGCGGGGGTCAGGACACGCAGTATTTT.